This paragraph reports one T cell receptor (beta chain). Germline trimming cut 3 bases from V and 0 bases from J; bases unmatched to any gene: 17. The CDR3 covers 19 residues. From germline, CDR1 is SGDLS and CDR2 YYNGEE. This record belongs to a study of blood T cell repertoires in COVID-19. Per the original methods: Amplified reference gene primers provided the basis for estimating nucleated cell counts. Data came from immunoSEQ multiplex PCR; TCRdb stores just in-frame clones and leaves some out. The DNA was the basis for D and trimming; V, J and clone size are from that table. Among about 27,000 clones, 80% to 90% were seen once, and the ten largest hold 7% to 8%.

The chain uses TRBV9 and TRBJ1-2; 7 nucleotides match TRBD1. The source is a woman between 45 and 60 years old with active COVID-19. Source material: peripheral blood. The CDR3 loop is CASSEPRYTTGVANYGYTF. CDR3 nucleotide sequence: TGTGCCAGCAGCGAACCCCGCTATACAACAGGGGTGGCTAACTATGGCTACACCTTC.